Following are 31 T cell receptor beta chains from one sample sequenced in a study of CD8 T cells in ankylosing spondylitis. Study findings and constraints: Within ankylosing spondylitis blood, a TCR beta motif made up of seven or eight highly homologous variants appeared to be characteristic.

TCRdb ran MiXCR on the 5' RACE reads and lists one entry per CDR3 protein. The data hold around 490,000 distinct CDR3 sequences, with over 4% observed a single time. These TCRs are of unknown antigen specificity. Material for sequencing was blood, either unsorted or a sorted T cell fraction (not recorded which). Receptors were obtained from a male donor with ankylosing spondylitis.

The gene calls are TRBV3-1 and TRBJ2-7, with D perhaps matching TRBD1 or TRBD2 (6 bases each). The CDR3 totals 16 residues. From germline, CDR1 is LGHDT and CDR2 YNNKEL (reference sequence). Trimming left V 4 bases short and J 0 bases short, with 16 bases between. Here the CDR3 reads CASSRGRGGFSYEQYF. The CDR3 DNA is TGTGCCAGCAGCCGGGGAAGAGGGGGGTTCTCCTACGAGCAGTACTTC.

In this sample, this clonotype turned up many times. This chain links TRBV12-3 or TRBV12-4 with TRBJ1-1; 8 nucleotides agree with TRBD1. J gave up 1 base and V 5 bases, and 6 bases lay outside the gene matches. The CDR3 runs 15 residues. CDR3 DNA sequence: TGTGCCAGCAGTCCCGGACAGGGCCGGAACACTGAAGCTTTCTTT. Its protein is CASSPGQGRNTEAFF.

The chain uses TRBV7-2 and TRBJ2-5, with TRBD2 matching 7 bases. Germline V gene sequence: CDR1 SGHTA, CDR2 FQGNSA. The CDR3 sequence is 15 residues long. V trimming: 2 bases; J trimming: 1 base; junction bases outside the gene matches: 4. CDR3 DNA sequence: TGTGCCAGCAGCTTAAAGCGGGGCCTCCAAGAGACCCAGTACTTC. This gives the protein CASSLKRGLQETQYF. The full variable domain, rest sourced from reference TRBV7-2 and TRBJ2-5, is GAGVSQSPSNKVTEKGKDVELRCDPISGHTALYWYRQSLGQGLEFLIYFQGNSAPDKSGLPSDRFSAERTGGSVSTLTIQRTQQEDSAVYLCASSLKRGLQETQYFGPGTRLLVL.

The sample holds many counts of this clonotype. The V gene is TRBV29-1, the J gene TRBJ1-5; 7 nucleotides match TRBD1. Trimming removed 4 bases from V and 1 base from J; junction bases left unmatched: 1. Germline V gene data show CDR1 as SQVTM and CDR2 as ANQGSEA. CDR3 length: 13 amino acids. The DNA of the CDR3 is TGCAGCGTTGCGGGACAGAGCAATCAGCCCCAGCATTTT. Protein product: CSVAGQSNQPQHF. Complete variable domain (other parts from reference TRBV29-1 and TRBJ1-5): SAVISQKPSRDICQRGTSLTIQCQVDSQVTMMFWYRQQPGQSLTLIATANQGSEATYESGFVIDKFPISRPNLTFSTLTVSNMSPEDSSIYLCSVAGQSNQPQHFGDGTRLSIL.

This clonotype was seen at least ten times. The J gene is TRBJ1-1, the V gene TRBV12-3 or TRBV12-4; 9 nucleotides match TRBD1. The CDR3 is 13 residues long. V trimming: 7 bases; J trimming: 4 bases; junction bases outside the gene matches: 4. The CDR3 nucleotides are TGTGCCAGCATTACGACAGGGGGCACTGAAGCTTTCTTT. Translation: CASITTGGTEAFF.

This clonotype was observed at least ten times. V gene TRBV29-1 combines with J gene TRBJ2-2; 9 positions match TRBD2. Trimming took 3 bases from V and 3 from J; bases not matched to a gene: 2. CDR3 length equals 14 residues. Germline values: CDR1 SQVTM, CDR2 ANQGSEA. The CDR3 here is CSVEVAGDTGELFF. DNA of the CDR3: TGCAGCGTTGAGGTAGCGGGAGACACCGGGGAGCTGTTTTTT.

This clonotype was recorded at least ten times. The gene calls are TRBV20-1 and TRBJ1-2; no firm D call. CDR1 and CDR2 from the germline V gene are DFQATT and SNEGSKA (reference sequence). This CDR3 comprises 15 residues. V was cut by 0 bases and J by 4 bases, with 15 bases left in between. CDR3 protein: CSARDKIGAPYGYTF. For the CDR3, the DNA is TGCAGTGCTAGAGATAAGATCGGTGCTCCCTATGGCTACACCTTC.

This clonotype was picked up many times. The chain combines TRBV6-2 or TRBV6-3 with TRBJ2-1; 8 bases match TRBD1. The CDR3 length is 13 residues. CDR1 and CDR2 from the germline V gene are MNHEY and SVGEGT. Trimming cost V 4 bases and J 14 bases; bases outside gene matches: 10. CDR3 sequence: CASSWTGTGGEFF. As DNA, the CDR3 is TGTGCCAGCAGTTGGACGGGGACAGGCGGCGAGTTCTTC.

This clonotype came up many times. The chain couples TRBV27 to TRBJ2-7; 7 bases align to TRBD1. J was trimmed by 1 base and V by 4 bases; bases with no gene match: 7. Germline CDR1 MNHEY, CDR2 SMNVEV (reference sequence). This CDR3 region has 15 residues. CDR3 loop: CASSYQPGQSYEQYF. CDR3 bases: TGTGCCAGCAGTTATCAACCGGGACAGTCCTACGAGCAGTACTTC.

In its sample, this clonotype was seen many times. CDR3: CASSYSSGQLNTGELFF. The CDR3 coding sequence is TGTGCCAGCAGTTACTCGTCAGGGCAACTGAACACCGGGGAGCTGTTTTTT. This chain joins TRBV6-5 and TRBJ2-2; a weak D match, TRBD1 (5 bases). The ends were cut back, 0 bases at V and 1 base at J, with 12 bases in the middle. Germline V gives CDR1 MNHEY, CDR2 SVGAGI. The CDR3 has 17 amino acids.

This clonotype was counted at least ten times. The J gene is TRBJ1-1, the V gene TRBV27; 9 bases align to TRBD1. CDR3 length: 16 residues. Germline assignment: CDR1 MNHEY and CDR2 SMNVEV (reference sequence). J was trimmed by 4 bases and V by 5 bases; bases with no gene match: 11. The CDR3 nucleotides are TGTGCCAGCAGTATTTTGACCGGGACAGGGTTCACTGAAGCTTTCTTT. Translated, it gives CASSILTGTGFTEAFF.

This clonotype was picked up a small number of times. This chain connects TRBV7-2 to TRBJ2-7, with D unresolved. Trimming left V 6 bases short and J 7 bases short, with 10 bases between. This CDR3 contains 11 residues. CDR1 SGHTA and CDR2 FQGNSA come from the germline V gene. The CDR3 sequence: CASRATREQYF. The CDR3 nucleotides read TGTGCCAGCAGGGCCACGAGAGAGCAGTACTTC. The variable domain in full, with the rest retrieved from reference TRBV7-2 and TRBJ2-7, is GAGVSQSPSNKVTEKGKDVELRCDPISGHTALYWYRQSLGQGLEFLIYFQGNSAPDKSGLPSDRFSAERTGGSVSTLTIQRTQQEDSAVYLCASRATREQYFGPGTRLTVT.

In this sample, this clonotype turned up a few times. The rearrangement joins TRBV18 to TRBJ1-2, with unresolved D. This CDR3 is built from 15 residues. The germline V gene has CDR1 KGHSH and CDR2 LQKENI. V lost 0 bases and J lost 5, with 13 bases in between. The CDR3 reads CASSPPSQAGYGYTF. CDR3 nucleotides: TGTGCCAGCTCACCACCGTCGCAAGCTGGATATGGCTACACCTTC.

This clonotype was picked up many times. V and J are TRBV6-2 or TRBV6-3 and TRBJ1-5; D is possibly TRBD1 (5 bases). Per the germline V gene, CDR1 is MNHEY and CDR2 is SVGEGT. With 7 bases removed from V and 3 bases from J, the gap between germline ends came to 13 bases. This CDR3 has 14 residues. Written as DNA, the CDR3 is TGTGCCAGCAAGGGGTGGCAGATCAATCAGCCCCAGCATTTT. Protein: CASKGWQINQPQHF.

The V and J genes are TRBV15 and TRBJ2-2; no firm D call. V lost 0 bases to trimming and J lost 1 base, with 15 bases between them. Germline loops: CDR1 LNHNV, CDR2 YYDKDF (reference sequence). The CDR3 extends over 18 amino acids. The CDR3 loop is CATSRDLPETQNTGELFF. As DNA, the CDR3 is TGTGCCACCAGCAGAGATCTGCCTGAGACCCAGAACACCGGGGAGCTGTTTTTT.

The V call is TRBV7-6, the J call TRBJ2-3, with TRBD2 as a possible D gene (6 bases). Germline V CDR1 and CDR2: SGHVS, FNYEAQ. The CDR3 spans 15 residues. Trimming stripped 5 bases from V and 2 bases from J, with 14 bases between. The CDR3 coding sequence is TGTGCCAGCAGCCCTAGCGCGTCCGACACAGATACGCAGTATTTT. Translation gives CASSPSASDTDTQYF.

This clonotype showed up many times. This chain uses TRBV7-9 with TRBJ1-1; TRBD1 is a possible D gene (6 bases). The ends were cut back, 1 base at V and 13 bases at J, with 16 bases in the middle. The V gene's germline CDR1 is SEHNR and CDR2 FQNEAQ (reference sequence). The CDR3 covers 13 residues. The CDR3 bases are TGTGCCAGCAGCTTAGAACAGGGAACTCGGGTTTTCTTT. The encoded protein is CASSLEQGTRVFF.

This clonotype was recorded at least ten times. This rearrangement joins TRBV10-3 to TRBJ1-1, with 7 positions matching TRBD1. The J segment lost 1 base and the V segment lost 4 bases, leaving 12 bases of the junction unmatched. This CDR3 contains 17 residues. In germline, CDR1 is ENHRY, CDR2 SYGVKD. CDR3 loop: CAISGITDRDRNTEAFF. CDR3 nucleotides: TGTGCCATCAGTGGAATCACTGATAGGGACAGGAACACTGAAGCTTTCTTT.

This clonotype has ten or more counts. This chain links TRBV7-9 with TRBJ2-5; perhaps TRBD2 as D (5 bases). Germline values: CDR1 SEHNR, CDR2 FQNEAQ (reference sequence). The CDR3 sequence is 13 residues long. With 10 bases removed from V and 2 bases from J, the gap between germline ends came to 14 bases. CDR3 bases: TGTGCCATGGAGGATGGCAGGCAAGAGACCCAGTACTTC. Protein: CAMEDGRQETQYF.

This clonotype has more than one count but fewer than ten. The chain is built from TRBV25-1 and TRBJ2-6; the D gene is possibly TRBD1 (5 bases). The CDR3 runs to 15 residues. With 4 bases removed from V and 1 base from J, the gap between germline ends came to 8 bases. The germline V gene encodes CDR1 MGHDK and CDR2 SYGVNS. The DNA for the CDR3 is TGTGCCAGCAGTGCCCGACAGTCTGGGGCCAACGTCCTGACTTTC. It specifies CASSARQSGANVLTF.

The rearrangement joins TRBV28 to TRBJ2-5, with TRBD2 identical over 10 bases. The germline V gene has CDR1 MDHEN and CDR2 SYDVKM. V lost 8 bases and J lost 7; bases outside the gene matches: 4. The CDR3 is 12 amino acids. The CDR3 region has the DNA TGTGCCAGCGCCCAGCGGGGGGGGACCCAGTACTTC. Encoded protein: CASAQRGGTQYF.

In this sample, this clonotype turned up many times. This rearrangement joins TRBV5-1 to TRBJ1-4; D remains unclear. Germline CDR1 reads SGHRS; CDR2 reads YFSETQ. V lost 5 bases, J lost 2 bases, and 10 bases lay in between. The CDR3 has 14 residues. The CDR3 region has the DNA TGCGCCAGCAGTCCTACGACCACTAATGAAAAACTGTTTTTT. Protein product: CASSPTTTNEKLFF.

The chain couples TRBV5-1 to TRBJ2-5; the D gene is possibly TRBD2 (5 bases). Germline CDR1 reads SGHRS; CDR2 reads YFSETQ. V lost 2 bases and J lost 3, with 11 bases in between. The CDR3 totals 14 residues. This CDR3 is CASSLGPAEETQYF. CDR3 DNA: TGCGCCAGCAGCTTAGGGCCAGCGGAAGAGACCCAGTACTTC.

This clonotype was seen many times. The rearrangement joins TRBV12-3 or TRBV12-4 to TRBJ2-7, with 7 bases lining up with TRBD1. The CDR3 has 15 residues. Unmatched junction bases numbered 16, after V lost 6 bases and J lost 8 bases. Here the CDR3 reads CASSTGTASGWKQYF. In DNA form, the CDR3 reads TGTGCCAGCAGCACCGGGACAGCGTCCGGTTGGAAGCAGTACTTC.

This clonotype was counted at least ten times. V gene TRBV5-1 combines with J gene TRBJ1-1, with D perhaps TRBD1 (5 bases). Trimming took 1 base from V and 0 from J, leaving 13 bases between them. The germline CDR1 and CDR2 sequences are SGHRS and YFSETQ. The CDR3 totals 16 residues. CDR3 protein: CASSLRALGVNTEAFF. CDR3 nucleotide sequence: TGCGCCAGCAGCTTGCGTGCGTTGGGGGTGAACACTGAAGCTTTCTTT.

This clonotype was picked up many times. This sequence joins TRBV5-1 and TRBJ1-1, with D possibly being TRBD1 (5 bases). CDR3 length: 14 residues. Deletions cut 3 bases from V and 4 bases from J, with 13 bases between. In germline, CDR1 is SGHRS, CDR2 YFSETQ. The CDR3 DNA follows: TGCGCCAGCAGCTCTGGGGGGGAAGGCACTGAAGCTTTCTTT. Protein product: CASSSGGEGTEAFF. The whole variable domain, remainder taken from reference TRBV5-1 and TRBJ1-1, is KAGVTQTPRYLIKTRGQQVTLSCSPISGHRSVSWYQQTPGQGLQFLFEYFSETQRNKGNFPGRFSGRQFSNSRSEMNVSTLELGDSALYLCASSSGGEGTEAFFGQGTRLTVV.

This clonotype was picked up many times. The chain carries TRBV20-1 and TRBJ1-5; D is undetermined. Trimming removed 0 bases from V and 9 bases from J, with 12 bases in between. Germline-derived CDR1 and CDR2 are DFQATT and SNEGSKA (reference sequence). The length of the CDR3 is 13 residues. CDR3 amino acids: CSARDSAAGPQHF. In nucleotides, the CDR3 is TGCAGTGCTAGAGATTCGGCAGCCGGGCCCCAGCATTTT.

This clonotype was counted many times. The chain is built from TRBV7-2 and TRBJ2-1; maybe TRBD1 (5 bases). The V and J ends lost 3 bases and 7 bases respectively, with 19 bases between them. The CDR3 is 16 amino acids. Per germline, CDR1 SGHTA and CDR2 FQGNSA. The CDR3 sequence: CASSFLGAPSANEQFF. CDR3 sequence (DNA): TGTGCCAGCAGCTTTCTTGGGGCCCCTAGTGCAAATGAGCAGTTCTTC.

This clonotype was picked up many times. This rearrangement joins TRBV29-1 to TRBJ1-3; possibly TRBD1 for D (5 bases). This CDR3 is 13 amino acids long. Germline loops: CDR1 SQVTM, CDR2 ANQGSEA. Deletions cut 7 bases from V and 2 bases from J, with 12 bases between. CDR3 in DNA: TGCAGCGCCGGTGGGGGGGCTGGAAACACCATATATTTT. Protein: CSAGGGAGNTIYF.

This clonotype was counted at least ten times. The chain is built from TRBV5-1 and TRBJ1-6; perhaps TRBD1 as D (5 bases). This CDR3 is built from 15 residues. V lost 0 bases and J 8 bases, leaving 12 bases between the germline ends. Germline V lookup: CDR1 SGHRS, CDR2 YFSETQ. DNA of the CDR3: TGCGCCAGCAGCTTGGGGTTGGGGCCGGATTCACCCCTCCACTTT. Its protein is CASSLGLGPDSPLHF.

This clonotype has at least ten counts. This chain joins TRBV27 and TRBJ1-6, with D perhaps matching TRBD1 (5 bases). Trimming left V 7 bases short and J 13 bases short, with 20 bases between. The CDR3 contains 14 residues. CDR1 is MNHEY and CDR2 is SMNVEV in the germline V gene (reference sequence). The DNA of the CDR3 is TGTGCCAGCACCCTATTAGACGCTGGGGCGCCCCTCCACTTT. Protein sequence: CASTLLDAGAPLHF.